One sample yielded the 28 T cell receptor beta chains listed below, sequenced in a study of T cell responses to AZD1222 COVID-19 vaccine. Using immunoSEQ multiplex PCR, the repertoire was profiled, and TCRdb retains in-frame clones only, with some absent. Among about 180,000 clones listed, roughly 91% were seen once. This sample comprised peripheral blood, obtained 28 days after the second dose of the MenACWY control vaccine. These TCRs come from an adult who received the MenACWY meningococcal vaccine as a control.

V usage is TRBV18 and J usage is TRBJ1-2; D gene unclear. The V end was cut by 0 bases, the J end by 8 bases, with 13 bases between. The CDR3 totals 14 residues. CDR1 is KGHSH and CDR2 is LQKENI in the germline V gene. CDR3 loop: CASSPPLQTPGYTF. The CDR3 DNA is TGTGCCAGCTCACCACCGTTACAAACCCCAGGCTACACCTTC.

The V call is TRBV25-1, the J call TRBJ1-6; 7 bases match TRBD1. This CDR3 has 12 residues. CDR1 and CDR2 from the germline V gene are MGHDK and SYGVNS. The trim removed 6 bases at V and 9 bases at J, leaving 2 bases unmatched. The CDR3 sequence is CASRDRSSPLHF. The CDR3 DNA reads as TGTGCCAGCAGGGACAGGAGTTCACCCCTCCACTTT.

The V call is TRBV5-1, the J call TRBJ1-2, with D possibly TRBD1 on 5 matching bases. Trimming shortened V by 0 bases and J by 3 bases, and 12 bases separated the two germline ends. Germline CDR1 is SGHRS and CDR2 is YFSETQ. The CDR3 is 15 residues long. CDR3 sequence: CASSLVDGADYGYTF. In DNA, the CDR3 is TGCGCCAGCAGCTTGGTTGACGGGGCAGACTATGGCTACACCTTC.

J is TRBJ1-2 and V is TRBV19; D is undetermined. The V gene's germline CDR1 is LNHDA and CDR2 SQIVND (reference sequence). The CDR3 extends over 14 amino acids. Trimming removed 6 bases at V and 4 bases at J, with 15 bases between. For the CDR3, the DNA is TGTGCCAGTAGCTCCGGGTCTTCGGGCTATGGCTACACCTTC. Protein: CASSSGSSGYGYTF. The entire variable domain, with the rest obtained from reference TRBV19 and TRBJ1-2, is as follows: DGGITQSPKYLFRKEGQNVTLSCEQNLNHDAMYWYRQDPGQGLRLIYYSQIVNDFQKGDIAEGYSVSREKKESFPLTVTSAQKNPTAFYLCASSSGSSGYGYTFGSGTRLTVV.

V usage is TRBV7-9 and J usage is TRBJ1-6, with 8 bases aligning to TRBD1. Looked up from germline, CDR1 is SEHNR and CDR2 is FQNEAQ (reference sequence). Trimming cost V 3 bases and J 2 bases; bases outside gene matches: 6. The CDR3 loop spans 17 amino acids. The CDR3 DNA reads TGTGCCAGCAGCTTGACAGGGGCCTCGGCCTATAATTCACCCCTCCACTTT. Translation: CASSLTGASAYNSPLHF.

The chain joins TRBV7-2 to TRBJ2-1, with 7 positions matching TRBD1. Looked up from germline, CDR1 is SGHTA and CDR2 is FQGNSA. Trimming removed 6 bases from V and 11 bases from J; junction bases left unmatched: 7. The length of the CDR3 is 12 residues. CDR3 sequence reads: CASSFDREKQFF. In nucleotides, the CDR3 is TGTGCCAGCAGTTTCGACAGGGAAAAGCAGTTCTTC.

V is TRBV11-3 and J is TRBJ2-1, with 8 bases fitting TRBD2. J was trimmed by 7 bases and V by 3 bases; bases with no gene match: 8. Germline V gene data show CDR1 as SGHNT and CDR2 as YENEEA. The CDR3 has 15 residues. The CDR3 region has the DNA TGTGCCAGCAGCTTGCAGACTAGCGAGAAAAATGAGCAGTTCTTC. This gives the protein CASSLQTSEKNEQFF.

The V gene is TRBV5-1, the J gene TRBJ1-3; D is perhaps TRBD1 (6 bases). CDR1 is SGHRS, CDR2 YFSETQ, per germline. This CDR3 contains 14 residues. V was clipped by 0 bases and J by 3 bases, with 7 bases between them. The CDR3 coding sequence is TGCGCCAGCAGCTTGGAACAGGGTGGAAACACCATATATTTT. Its translation: CASSLEQGGNTIYF. The variable domain in full, completed from reference TRBV5-1 and TRBJ1-3, reads KAGVTQTPRYLIKTRGQQVTLSCSPISGHRSVSWYQQTPGQGLQFLFEYFSETQRNKGNFPGRFSGRQFSNSRSEMNVSTLELGDSALYLCASSLEQGGNTIYFGEGSWLTVV.

This clone was picked up a small number of times. The V call is TRBV19, the J call TRBJ1-5; no firm D call. The CDR3 consists of 12 residues. Trimming removed 7 bases at V and 2 bases at J, with 6 bases between. Germline CDR1 and CDR2: LNHDA and SQIVND (reference sequence). CDR3 DNA: TGTGCCAGTAAGACGGGCAATCAGCCCCAGCATTTT. Its protein is CASKTGNQPQHF.

This sequence joins TRBV19 and TRBJ2-1; tentatively, D is TRBD1 or TRBD2 (5 bases each). Germline lookup yields CDR1 LNHDA and CDR2 SQIVND (reference sequence). The CDR3 has 14 amino acids. V lost 2 bases and J 7 bases, leaving 12 bases between the germline ends. In DNA, the CDR3 is TGTGCCAGTAGTATATCCGGGGCTGAAAATGAGCAGTTCTTC. Protein product: CASSISGAENEQFF.

This clone was counted a few times. The chain joins TRBV6-4 to TRBJ1-2, with D maybe TRBD1 (5 bases). The V and J ends lost 10 bases and 4 bases respectively, with 16 bases between them. From germline, CDR1 is MRHNA and CDR2 SNTAGT. The CDR3 has 13 amino acids. The CDR3 DNA reads as TGTGCCACCGGTATCGGGGGGAGCTATGGCTACACCTTC. Translation gives CATGIGGSYGYTF.

The chain employs TRBV18 and TRBJ1-1; the match to TRBD1 covers 8 bases. After removal of 1 base from V and 12 bases from J, the junction contained 10 bases not matched to a gene. This CDR3 contains 14 residues. Germline V lookup: CDR1 KGHSH, CDR2 LQKENI. The CDR3 sequence is CASSPRISDRETFF. CDR3 sequence (DNA): TGTGCCAGCTCACCACGTATTTCGGACAGGGAAACTTTCTTT.

In this sample, this clone turned up once. This chain links TRBV28 with TRBJ1-2; 8 nucleotides agree with TRBD1. CDR3 length equals 13 residues. Germline loops: CDR1 MDHEN, CDR2 SYDVKM. V was clipped by 6 bases and J by 4 bases; unmatched bases: 4. The CDR3 DNA reads TGTGCCAGCAGCGCAGGGGGCCTCTATGGCTACACCTTC. Translated: CASSAGGLYGYTF.

J is TRBJ1-5 and V is TRBV6-2 or TRBV6-3; D not certain. The CDR3 has 14 amino acids. Germline CDR1 MNHEY, CDR2 SVGEGT. The V end was cut by 3 bases, the J end by 1 base, with 7 bases between. The CDR3 region has the DNA TGTGCCAGCAGTTATAGTCAGAGCAATCAGCCCCAGCATTTT. It encodes CASSYSQSNQPQHF.

The rearrangement joins TRBV7-8 to TRBJ1-5; D remains ambiguous. Looked up from germline, CDR1 is SGHVS and CDR2 is FQNEAQ. V lost 5 bases to trimming and J lost 4 bases, with 9 bases between them. The CDR3 spans 13 residues. This chain's CDR3 is CASSRRQNQPQHF. As DNA, the CDR3 is TGTGCCAGCAGCCGACGCCAGAATCAGCCCCAGCATTTT.

V and J are TRBV6-1 and TRBJ1-6; TRBD1 is a possible D gene (6 bases). The CDR3 has 15 residues. V lost 2 bases and J lost 9, with 14 bases in between. Per the germline V gene, CDR1 is MNHNS and CDR2 is SASEGT. In DNA, the CDR3 is TGTGCCAGCAGTGAAACAGGGAGGTTTACTTCACCCCTCCACTTT. It codes for CASSETGRFTSPLHF.

This chain links TRBV7-2 with TRBJ1-4; 9 nucleotides agree with TRBD1. Trimming cost V 3 bases and J 4 bases; bases outside gene matches: 9. The CDR3 has 17 residues. Germline CDR1 SGHTA, CDR2 FQGNSA. The CDR3, as DNA: TGTGCCAGCAGCTTCGCCCTTAGGACAGGGGATAATGAAAAACTGTTTTTT. Its translation is CASSFALRTGDNEKLFF.

The chain employs TRBV7-2 and TRBJ2-1; D perhaps matches TRBD1 (5 bases). The germline V gene encodes CDR1 SGHTA and CDR2 FQGNSA. This CDR3 spans 15 amino acids. V shed 2 bases and J shed 3 bases, with 11 bases lying between them. The chain's CDR3 is CASSLRGGYYNEQFF. The DNA for the CDR3 is TGTGCCAGCAGCTTAAGGGGTGGTTACTACAATGAGCAGTTCTTC.

The J gene is TRBJ1-2, the V gene TRBV7-9, with 9 bases identical to TRBD1. The germline CDR1 and CDR2 sequences are SEHNR and FQNEAQ (reference sequence). Trimming at V came to 5 bases and at J to 1 base, leaving 8 bases not matched to a gene. The CDR3 length is 16 residues. The CDR3 protein is CASSPIPGQGNYGYTF. The CDR3 bases are TGTGCCAGCAGCCCTATTCCGGGACAGGGTAACTATGGCTACACCTTC.

CDR3: CAGGFYNSPLHF. CDR3 nucleotide sequence: TGTGCTGGTGGGTTTTATAATTCACCCCTCCACTTT. The chain links TRBV30 to TRBJ1-6; D not certain. Germline loops: CDR1 GTSNPN, CDR2 SVGIG (reference sequence). The CDR3 contains 12 residues.

The chain recombines TRBV3-1 (or the pseudogene TRBV3-2) with TRBJ1-1; 12 bases map to TRBD1. The CDR3 has 17 amino acids. V was clipped by 1 base and J by 1 base; unmatched bases: 4. Germline CDR1 and CDR2: LGHDT and YNNKEL (reference sequence). The CDR3 nucleotides read TGTGCCAGCAGCCAAGTCCCGGGACAGGGGGCGAACACTGAAGCTTTCTTT. It specifies CASSQVPGQGANTEAFF.

The chain employs TRBV6-1 and TRBJ2-6; D ambiguous. The CDR3 consists of 15 residues. The V gene's germline CDR1 is MNHNS and CDR2 SASEGT. V was cut by 3 bases and J by 0 bases, with 6 bases left in between. CDR3 sequence: CASSEYSSGANVLTF. The DNA for the CDR3 is TGTGCCAGCAGTGAGTACAGCTCTGGGGCCAACGTCCTGACTTTC.

Here the CDR3 DNA reads TGTGCCAGTAGCGTTGCAGGGGCTGGAAACACCATATATTTT. Translating gives CASSVAGAGNTIYF. This rearrangement joins TRBV19 to TRBJ1-3, with D maybe TRBD1 (6 bases). This CDR3 is 14 amino acids long. Trimming stripped 6 bases from V and 2 bases from J, with 11 bases between. Per germline, CDR1 LNHDA and CDR2 SQIVND (reference sequence). The full variable domain, its missing parts supplied by reference TRBV19 and TRBJ1-3, is DGGITQSPKYLFRKEGQNVTLSCEQNLNHDAMYWYRQDPGQGLRLIYYSQIVNDFQKGDIAEGYSVSREKKESFPLTVTSAQKNPTAFYLCASSVAGAGNTIYFGEGSWLTVV.

The chain carries TRBV30 and TRBJ1-2; the D is unclear. V was cut by 4 bases and J by 4 bases, with 10 bases left in between. The length of the CDR3 is 12 residues. The germline V gene has CDR1 GTSNPN and CDR2 SVGIG (reference sequence). DNA for the CDR3: TGTGCCTGGACTGCCCTGAGCTATGGCTACACCTTC. As protein: CAWTALSYGYTF. Full variable domain (remainder filled in from reference TRBV30 and TRBJ1-2): SQTIHQWPATLVQPVGSPLSLECTVEGTSNPNLYWYRQAAGRGLQLLFYSVGIGQISSEVPQNLSASRPQDRQFILSSKKLLLSDSGFYLCAWTALSYGYTFGSGTRLTVV.

This clone was seen more than once but under ten times. This rearrangement joins TRBV7-2 to TRBJ2-1, with D possibly being TRBD1 or TRBD2 (5 bases each). The V end lost 5 bases, the J end lost 6 bases, and 20 bases lay between the germline ends. This CDR3 is 16 amino acids long. Per germline, CDR1 SGHTA and CDR2 FQGNSA. CDR3 sequence (DNA): TGTGCCAGCAGCCAGAATAAACGGGACCGTGCCAATGAGCAGTTCTTC. Its translation is CASSQNKRDRANEQFF.

This chain joins TRBV19 and TRBJ1-2; no clear D gene. V was cut by 8 bases and J by 6 bases, with 7 bases left in between. CDR3 length: 10 residues. Germline CDR1 and CDR2: LNHDA and SQIVND (reference sequence). CDR3 loop: CASDKDGYTF. CDR3 coding DNA: TGTGCCAGTGACAAAGATGGCTACACCTTC. Supplemented by reference TRBV19 and TRBJ1-2, the full variable domain reads DGGITQSPKYLFRKEGQNVTLSCEQNLNHDAMYWYRQDPGQGLRLIYYSQIVNDFQKGDIAEGYSVSREKKESFPLTVTSAQKNPTAFYLCASDKDGYTFGSGTRLTVV.

The chain joins TRBV2 to TRBJ1-5, with D perhaps matching TRBD1 (6 bases). Germline-derived CDR1 and CDR2 are SNHLY and FYNNEI. Trimming removed 6 bases at V and 1 base at J, with 13 bases between. The CDR3 contains 15 residues. This CDR3 reads CASSKGGRSNQPQHF. In DNA, the CDR3 is TGTGCCAGCAGCAAGGGGGGAAGGAGCAATCAGCCCCAGCATTTT.

The rearrangement links TRBV6-5 to TRBJ1-2; D is uncertain. CDR1 MNHEY and CDR2 SVGAGI come from the germline V gene. There are 12 residues in the CDR3. V lost 5 bases to trimming and J lost 4 bases, with 8 bases between them. CDR3 DNA sequence: TGTGCCAGCAGTCAGGACGGCTATGGCTACACCTTC. Translating gives CASSQDGYGYTF.